This is a list of T cell receptor beta chains from one sample in a study of cytomegalovirus exposure and HLA in healthy donors. Clones were read by immunoSEQ multiplex PCR, and TCRdb kept only the in-frame ones, dropping some. Among 200,000 or so clones listed, 65% to 85% were seen once. Sequencing input: PBMCs. Receptor source: a boy aged 2 to 9 in good health and CMV-seronegative. CDR3s include the opening cysteine and the closing phenylalanine or tryptophan.

cdr3_length v_call cdr3_aa
19 TRBV4-1 CASSQDPTIIQGVVYTQYF
13 TRBV6-5 CASSSGLTNTQYF
17 TRBV7-2 CASSLVDRTISGNTIYF
18 TRBV4-2 CASSQALEGTANSYEQYF
16 TRBV2 CASSARLPGGNQPQHF
13 TRBV6-5 CASRRGAAYEQYF
16 TRBV5-4 CASSLAPGQAHYGYTF
13 TRBV7-9 CSSVAGSTDTQYF
14 TRBV29-1 CSVEVTGGLAGYTF
13 TRBV30 CAWSGSYNSPLHF
12 TRBV12-5 CASAQGGYGYTF
16 TRBV18 CASSPLGTGADYGYTF
12 TRBV4-2 CASSQEVTRQYF
14 TRBV4-2 CASREDRNSYEQYF
14 TRBV27 CASSARGGRDEQYF
14 TRBV9 CASSVTSGGSEQYF
15 TRBV7-8 CASSLRGGHLYEQYF
16 TRBV7-2 CASSPVRQGRPGPQHF
14 TRBV15 CATSVRGLNTEAFF
13 TRBV29-1 CSAGGGGQTEAFF
17 TRBV27 CASSLGVGSSYSYEQYF
16 TRBV27 CASSLSSGVLDAEQFF
15 TRBV6-5 CASSSRGLSTDTQYF
15 TRBV4-1 CASSLIPTSTDTQYF
13 TRBV25-1 CASNSGGAIPQYF
14 TRBV30 CACSTGTGANVLTF
13 TRBV6-5 CASRGQGAGPQHF
13 TRBV6-5 CASSTDLYNEQFF
16 TRBV2 CARNLNPGTSINEQFF
14 TRBV19 CASRQGAGGYEQYF
14 TRBV5-1 CASSLRTQAYEQYF
16 TRBV2 CASTIGPQTGRNIQYF
14 TRBV5-1 CASRPPNGAFGAFF
14 TRBV27 CASSLKVEGYGYTF
15 TRBV4-3 CASSQNSAGAYEQYF
14 TRBV6-6 CASSRGQGAYEQYF
16 TRBV6-1 CASSEVSRDRGYGYTF
18 TRBV7-2 CASSPWTSGYSSYNEQFF
13 TRBV5-4 CATQQGPNYGYTF
16 TRBV6-5 CASSYSILAGKDTQYF
13 TRBV6-5 CASSYGAKNGYTF
14 TRBV7-3 CASSLQGSTDTQYF
14 TRBV5-8 CASSLVNPGTEAFF
11 TRBV7-9 CATTQGHEQYF
14 TRBV7-9 CASSPRDSSYEQYF
12 TRBV6-5 CVSLSGGYEQYF
17 TRBV19 CARKPTPLLAGVHEQYF
13 TRBV18 CASSPQARTEAFF
15 TRBV6-1 CASSEREGAGNTIYF
17 TRBV13 CASSADPGTRALGELFF
15 TRBV4-1 CASSQLAGRTDTQYF
15 TRBV10-3 CAISEFAAGNYGYTF
15 TRBV5-8 CASSQGTYSNQPQHF